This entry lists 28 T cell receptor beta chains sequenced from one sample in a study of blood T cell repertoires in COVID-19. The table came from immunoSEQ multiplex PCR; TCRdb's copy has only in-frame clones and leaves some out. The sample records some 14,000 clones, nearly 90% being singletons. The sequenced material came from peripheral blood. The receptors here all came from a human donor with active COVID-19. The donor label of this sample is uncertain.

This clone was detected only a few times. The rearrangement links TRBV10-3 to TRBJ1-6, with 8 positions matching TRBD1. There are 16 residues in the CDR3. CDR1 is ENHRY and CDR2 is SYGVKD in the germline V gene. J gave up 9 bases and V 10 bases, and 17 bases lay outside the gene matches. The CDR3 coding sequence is TGTGCCACGGGGGTGAACCCGGACAGGGCGATTTCACCCCTCCACTTT. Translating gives CATGVNPDRAISPLHF.

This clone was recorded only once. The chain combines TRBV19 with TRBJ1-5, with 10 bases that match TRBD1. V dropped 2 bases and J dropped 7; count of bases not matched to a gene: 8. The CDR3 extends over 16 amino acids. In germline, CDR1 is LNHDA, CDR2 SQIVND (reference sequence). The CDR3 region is CASSITGTGAEQPQHF. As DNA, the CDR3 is TGTGCCAGTAGTATAACGGGGACAGGGGCCGAGCAGCCCCAGCATTTT.

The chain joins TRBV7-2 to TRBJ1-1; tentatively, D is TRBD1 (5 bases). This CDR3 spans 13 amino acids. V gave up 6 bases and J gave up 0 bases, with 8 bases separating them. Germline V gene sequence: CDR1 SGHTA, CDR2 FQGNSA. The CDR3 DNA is TGTGCCAGCAGGGGGCGGTTGAACACTGAAGCTTTCTTT. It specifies CASRGRLNTEAFF.

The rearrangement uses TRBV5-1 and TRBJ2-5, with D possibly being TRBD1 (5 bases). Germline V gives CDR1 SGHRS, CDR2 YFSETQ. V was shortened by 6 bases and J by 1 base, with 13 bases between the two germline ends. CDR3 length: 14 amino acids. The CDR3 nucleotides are TGCGCCAGCACGTCAGGGATGGTCCAAGAGACCCAGTACTTC. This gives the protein CASTSGMVQETQYF. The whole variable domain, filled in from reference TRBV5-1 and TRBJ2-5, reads KAGVTQTPRYLIKTRGQQVTLSCSPISGHRSVSWYQQTPGQGLQFLFEYFSETQRNKGNFPGRFSGRQFSNSRSEMNVSTLELGDSALYLCASTSGMVQETQYFGPGTRLLVL.

The CDR3 here is CASSPLRLTGGPPLHF. For the CDR3, the DNA is TGTGCCAGCAGTCCCCTACGTCTGACAGGGGGCCCACCCCTCCACTTT. The chain links TRBV28 to TRBJ1-6; 10 bases are shared with TRBD1. Per the germline V gene, CDR1 is MDHEN and CDR2 is SYDVKM. Germline trimming cut 5 bases from V and 11 bases from J; bases unmatched to any gene: 12. CDR3 length: 16 amino acids.

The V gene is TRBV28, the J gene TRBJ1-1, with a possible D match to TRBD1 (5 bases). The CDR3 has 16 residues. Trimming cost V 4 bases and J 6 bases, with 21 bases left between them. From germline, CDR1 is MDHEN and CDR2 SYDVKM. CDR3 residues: CASSSRLRGGRAEAFF. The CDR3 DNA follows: TGTGCCAGCAGTTCTAGGCTTCGGGGGGGGAGGGCTGAAGCTTTCTTT.

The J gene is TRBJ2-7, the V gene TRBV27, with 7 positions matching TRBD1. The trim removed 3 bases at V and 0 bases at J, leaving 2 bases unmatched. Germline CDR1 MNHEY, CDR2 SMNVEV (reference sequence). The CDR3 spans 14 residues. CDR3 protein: CASSFDRVSYEQYF. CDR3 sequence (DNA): TGTGCCAGCAGTTTCGACAGGGTCTCCTACGAGCAGTACTTC.

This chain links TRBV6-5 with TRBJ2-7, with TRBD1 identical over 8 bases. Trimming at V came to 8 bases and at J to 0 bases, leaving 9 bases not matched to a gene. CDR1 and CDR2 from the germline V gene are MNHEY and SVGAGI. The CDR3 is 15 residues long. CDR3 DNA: TGTGCCAGCTGCTCGGGACAGGCCTACTCCTACGAGCAGTACTTC. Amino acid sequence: CASCSGQAYSYEQYF.

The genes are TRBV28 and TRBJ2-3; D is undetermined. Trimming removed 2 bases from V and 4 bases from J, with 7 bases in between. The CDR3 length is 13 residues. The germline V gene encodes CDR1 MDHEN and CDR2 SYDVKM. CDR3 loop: CASSLTQPDTQYF. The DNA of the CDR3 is TGTGCCAGCAGTTTAACACAGCCAGATACGCAGTATTTT.

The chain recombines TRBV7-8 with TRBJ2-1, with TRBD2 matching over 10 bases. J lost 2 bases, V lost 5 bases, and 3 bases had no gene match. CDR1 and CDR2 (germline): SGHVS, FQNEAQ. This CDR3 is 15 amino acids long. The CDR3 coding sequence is TGTGCCAGCAGCCGGAGCGGGGGGGCCTACAATGAGCAGTTCTTC. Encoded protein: CASSRSGGAYNEQFF.

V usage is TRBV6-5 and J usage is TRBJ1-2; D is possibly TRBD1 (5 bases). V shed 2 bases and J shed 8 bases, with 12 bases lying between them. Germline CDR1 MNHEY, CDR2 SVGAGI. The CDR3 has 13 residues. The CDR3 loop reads CASSYVRGGGYTF. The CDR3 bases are TGTGCCAGCAGTTACGTAAGGGGTGGAGGCTACACCTTC.

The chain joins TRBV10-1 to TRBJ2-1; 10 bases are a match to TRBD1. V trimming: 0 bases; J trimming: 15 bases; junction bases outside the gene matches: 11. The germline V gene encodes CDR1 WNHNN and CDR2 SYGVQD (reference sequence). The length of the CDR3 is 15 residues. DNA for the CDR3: TGCGCCAGCAGTGAGTCGAAATCGGGACAGGGGACCGGGTTCTTC. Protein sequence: CASSESKSGQGTGFF.

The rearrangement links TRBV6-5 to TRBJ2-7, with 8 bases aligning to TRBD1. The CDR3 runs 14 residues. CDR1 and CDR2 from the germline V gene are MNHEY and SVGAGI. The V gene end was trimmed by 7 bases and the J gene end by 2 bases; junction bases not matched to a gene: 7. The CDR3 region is CASNLGTGPYEQYF. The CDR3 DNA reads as TGTGCCAGCAATCTTGGGACAGGACCCTACGAGCAGTACTTC.

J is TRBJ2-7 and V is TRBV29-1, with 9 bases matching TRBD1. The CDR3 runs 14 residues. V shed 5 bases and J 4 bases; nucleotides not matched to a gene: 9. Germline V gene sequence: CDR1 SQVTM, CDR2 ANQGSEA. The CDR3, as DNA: TGCAGCGTTTTTAACAGGGGGCCTTCGTACGAGCAGTACTTC. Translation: CSVFNRGPSYEQYF.

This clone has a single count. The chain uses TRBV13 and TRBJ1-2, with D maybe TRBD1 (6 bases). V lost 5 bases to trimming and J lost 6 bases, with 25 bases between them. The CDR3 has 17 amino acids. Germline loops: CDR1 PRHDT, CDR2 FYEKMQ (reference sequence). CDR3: CASSQLQGTPPRDGYTF. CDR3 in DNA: TGTGCCAGCAGCCAACTACAGGGTACCCCCCCCCGGGATGGCTACACCTTC. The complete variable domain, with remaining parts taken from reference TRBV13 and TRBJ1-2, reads AAGVIQSPRHLIKEKRETATLKCYPIPRHDTVYWYQQGPGQDPQFLISFYEKMQSDKGSIPDRFSAQQFSDYHSELNMSSLELGDSALYFCASSQLQGTPPRDGYTFGSGTRLTVV.

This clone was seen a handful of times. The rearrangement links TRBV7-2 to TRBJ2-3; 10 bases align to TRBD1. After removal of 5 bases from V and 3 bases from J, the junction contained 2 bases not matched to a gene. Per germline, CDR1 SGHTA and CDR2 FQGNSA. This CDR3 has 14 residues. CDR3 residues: CASSPDRGTDTQYF. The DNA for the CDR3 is TGTGCCAGCAGCCCGGACAGGGGGACAGATACGCAGTATTTT.

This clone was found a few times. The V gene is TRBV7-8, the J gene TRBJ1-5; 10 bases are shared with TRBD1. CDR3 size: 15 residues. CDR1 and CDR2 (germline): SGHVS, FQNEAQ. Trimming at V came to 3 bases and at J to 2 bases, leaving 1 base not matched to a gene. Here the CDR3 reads CASSFGTGGNQPQHF. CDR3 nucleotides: TGTGCCAGCAGCTTCGGGACAGGGGGCAATCAGCCCCAGCATTTT. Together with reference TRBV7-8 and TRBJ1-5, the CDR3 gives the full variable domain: GAGVSQSPRYKVAKRGQDVALRCDPISGHVSLFWYQQALGQGPEFLTYFQNEAQLDKSGLPSDRFFAERPEGSVSTLKIQRTQQEDSAVYLCASSFGTGGNQPQHFGDGTRLSIL.

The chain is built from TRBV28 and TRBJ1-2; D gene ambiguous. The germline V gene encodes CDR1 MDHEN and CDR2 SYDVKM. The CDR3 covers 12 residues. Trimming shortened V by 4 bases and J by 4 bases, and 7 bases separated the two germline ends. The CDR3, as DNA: TGTGCCAGCAGTTCTAGAAGCTATGGCTACACCTTC. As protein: CASSSRSYGYTF.

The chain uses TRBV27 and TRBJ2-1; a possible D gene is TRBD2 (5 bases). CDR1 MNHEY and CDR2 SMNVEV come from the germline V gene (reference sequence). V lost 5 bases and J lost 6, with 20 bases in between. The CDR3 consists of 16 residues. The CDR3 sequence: CASSINTRMAGNEQFF. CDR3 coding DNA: TGTGCCAGCAGTATTAACACTAGAATGGCTGGCAATGAGCAGTTCTTC.

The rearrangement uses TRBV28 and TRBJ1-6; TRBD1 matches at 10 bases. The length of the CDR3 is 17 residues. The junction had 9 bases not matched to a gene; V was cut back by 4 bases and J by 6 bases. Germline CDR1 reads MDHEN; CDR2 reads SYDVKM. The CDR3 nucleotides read TGTGCCAGCAGTTGGGACAGGGGTTATAGAGGTAATTCACCCCTCCACTTT. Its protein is CASSWDRGYRGNSPLHF.

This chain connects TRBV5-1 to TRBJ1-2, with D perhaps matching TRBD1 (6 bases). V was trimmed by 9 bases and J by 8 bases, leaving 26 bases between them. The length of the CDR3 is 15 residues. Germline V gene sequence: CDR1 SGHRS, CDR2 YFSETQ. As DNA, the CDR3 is TGCGCCACCCGTCCGGGCCCAGGGGAACGTGGAGGCTACACCTTC. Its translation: CATRPGPGERGGYTF.

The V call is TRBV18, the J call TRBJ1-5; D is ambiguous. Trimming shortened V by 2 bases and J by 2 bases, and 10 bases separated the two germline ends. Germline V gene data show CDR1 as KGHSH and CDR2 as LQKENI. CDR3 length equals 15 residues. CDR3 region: CASSPEGRRNQPQHF. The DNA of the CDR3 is TGTGCCAGCTCACCAGAGGGAAGGCGCAATCAGCCCCAGCATTTT.

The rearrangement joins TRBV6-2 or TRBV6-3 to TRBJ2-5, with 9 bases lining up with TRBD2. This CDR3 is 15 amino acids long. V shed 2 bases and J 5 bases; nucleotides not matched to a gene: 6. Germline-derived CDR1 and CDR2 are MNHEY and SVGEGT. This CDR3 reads CASSYGLAGPETQYF. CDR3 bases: TGTGCCAGCAGTTACGGTCTAGCGGGGCCGGAGACCCAGTACTTC.

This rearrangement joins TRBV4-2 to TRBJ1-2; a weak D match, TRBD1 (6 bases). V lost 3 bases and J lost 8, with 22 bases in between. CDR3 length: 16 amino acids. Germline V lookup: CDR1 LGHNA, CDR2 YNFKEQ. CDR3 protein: CASSHRKTGRPMGYTF. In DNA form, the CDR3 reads TGTGCCAGCAGCCACCGGAAGACAGGAAGACCTATGGGCTACACCTTC.

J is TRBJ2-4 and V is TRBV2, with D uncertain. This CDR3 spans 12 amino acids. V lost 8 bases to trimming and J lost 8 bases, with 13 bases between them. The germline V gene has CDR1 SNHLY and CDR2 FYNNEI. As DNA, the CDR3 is TGTGCCAGCCGGTCGGTAGGAGACATTCAGTACTTC. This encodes CASRSVGDIQYF.

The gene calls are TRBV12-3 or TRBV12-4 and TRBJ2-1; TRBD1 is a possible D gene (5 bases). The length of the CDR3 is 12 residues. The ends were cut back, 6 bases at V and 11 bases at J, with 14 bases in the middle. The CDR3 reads CASSLDRIKQFF. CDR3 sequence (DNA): TGTGCCAGCAGCCTAGACAGAATTAAGCAGTTCTTC.

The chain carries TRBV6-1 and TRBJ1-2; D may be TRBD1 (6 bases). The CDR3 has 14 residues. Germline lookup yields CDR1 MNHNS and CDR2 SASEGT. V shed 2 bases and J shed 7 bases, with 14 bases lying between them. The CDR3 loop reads CASSERQVLTGYTF. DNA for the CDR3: TGTGCCAGCAGTGAACGACAGGTTTTGACTGGCTACACCTTC.

The CDR3 DNA follows: TGTGCCAGCAGCGTAGCGGCAGGGGGCCGGGGAAACATTCAGTACTTC. This translates into CASSVAAGGRGNIQYF. The V and J genes are TRBV9 and TRBJ2-4; 8 bases map to TRBD1. Germline V CDR1 and CDR2: SGDLS, YYNGEE. V was pared by 0 bases and J by 6 bases, with 8 bases of the junction left unmatched. The CDR3 loop spans 16 amino acids.